The 20 T cell receptor beta chains listed next were all sequenced from one sample in a study of T cells in Graves' hyperthyroidism and ophthalmopathy. Using RNA transcripts as the source, TCR beta CDR3 regions were amplified. Primed by the HTBI set, a first-round RT-PCR was run on the TCR CDR3. TCRdb re-derived calls from the multiplex PCR reads in MiXCR, one entry per CDR3 protein. Of about 350,000 distinct CDR3 sequences detected, approximately 18% appear once; the ten largest clones hold about 16%. Material: blood. These TCRs come from a woman aged 40 to 55 with Graves' ophthalmopathy.

In its sample, this clonotype was seen many times. The genes are TRBV7-9 and TRBJ2-5; a weak D match, TRBD2 (6 bases). Germline loops: CDR1 SEHNR, CDR2 FQNEAQ (reference sequence). Trimming left V 1 base short and J 5 bases short, with 11 bases between. CDR3 length: 14 amino acids. The CDR3 loop reads CASSLGLAMETQYF. In DNA, the CDR3 is TGTGCCAGCAGCTTAGGGCTAGCGATGGAGACCCAGTACTTC.

This clonotype was seen ten or more times. This chain connects TRBV19 to TRBJ1-1, with unresolved D. Looked up from germline, CDR1 is LNHDA and CDR2 is SQIVND (reference sequence). The germline V and J ends were trimmed by 5 bases and 5 bases, with 15 bases remaining between them. This CDR3 spans 14 amino acids. The CDR3: CASSLLWADTEAFF. The DNA of the CDR3 is TGTGCCAGTAGTCTCCTCTGGGCTGATACTGAAGCTTTCTTT. The whole variable domain, remainder taken from reference TRBV19 and TRBJ1-1, is DGGITQSPKYLFRKEGQNVTLSCEQNLNHDAMYWYRQDPGQGLRLIYYSQIVNDFQKGDIAEGYSVSREKKESFPLTVTSAQKNPTAFYLCASSLLWADTEAFFGQGTRLTVV.

This clonotype appeared once. A much larger clone differs from this one at a single base, so this may be a read error. As the CDR3 is not closed by the conserved phenylalanine or tryptophan, this likely results from a read error. The genes are TRBV20-1 and TRBJ2-1; 11 positions agree with TRBD2. With V trimmed by 5 bases and J by 8 bases, 14 bases remained unmatched. This CDR3 region has 16 residues. CDR1 is DFQATT, CDR2 SNEGSKA, per germline (reference sequence). The CDR3 DNA sequence: TGCAGTGCTCGTTCTAGCGGGAGGCGATCGTGGTATGAGCAGTTCTCC. As protein: CSARSSGRRSWYEQFS.

This clonotype was found many times. The chain couples TRBV28 to TRBJ2-7; D is possibly TRBD1 (6 bases). Trimming shortened V by 7 bases and J by 6 bases, and 16 bases separated the two germline ends. CDR1 is MDHEN and CDR2 is SYDVKM in the germline V gene. This CDR3 comprises 13 residues. The CDR3 nucleotides are TGTGCCAGCACCGAGACAGGTCCGGGCGAGCAGTACTTC. This encodes CASTETGPGEQYF.

The sample holds many counts of this clonotype. CDR3 DNA sequence: TGCGCCAGCAGCCTAAATAGCGGGAGCCCCTACGAGCAGTACTTC. It specifies CASSLNSGSPYEQYF. V usage is TRBV5-1 and J usage is TRBJ2-7; TRBD2 agrees at 9 bases. The germline V gene encodes CDR1 SGHRS and CDR2 YFSETQ. The CDR3 has 15 residues. Trimming removed 4 bases from V and 2 bases from J; junction bases left unmatched: 7. The full variable domain, completed using reference TRBV5-1 and TRBJ2-7, is KAGVTQTPRYLIKTRGQQVTLSCSPISGHRSVSWYQQTPGQGLQFLFEYFSETQRNKGNFPGRFSGRQFSNSRSEMNVSTLELGDSALYLCASSLNSGSPYEQYFGPGTRLTVT.

In this sample, this clonotype turned up many times. The rearrangement links TRBV12-3 or TRBV12-4 to TRBJ2-7; TRBD1 agrees at 11 bases. The CDR3 covers 13 residues. V shed 3 bases, J shed 6 bases, and the junction held 1 base outside the gene matches. CDR3 bases: TGTGCCAGCAGTTTTGGGACAGGGGGCGAGCAGTACTTC. Protein: CASSFGTGGEQYF.

This clonotype was counted many times. The rearrangement uses TRBV28 and TRBJ1-2; a weak D match, TRBD1 (5 bases). Germline CDR1 and CDR2: MDHEN and SYDVKM. The CDR3 is 14 residues long. Trimming removed 3 bases from V and 2 bases from J, with 10 bases in between. The CDR3 region has the DNA TGTGCCAGCAGTTTCTCTGACAGAAACTATGGCTACACCTTC. The encoded protein is CASSFSDRNYGYTF.

This clonotype was found many times. The genes are TRBV28 and TRBJ2-5; 7 positions match TRBD2. There are 16 residues in the CDR3. V trimming: 2 bases; J trimming: 2 bases; junction bases outside the gene matches: 8. Germline CDR1 is MDHEN and CDR2 is SYDVKM. In nucleotides, the CDR3 is TGTGCCAGCAGTTTACCCCAGCTGGGGGGGCAAGAGACCCAGTACTTC. Translation gives CASSLPQLGGQETQYF.

This clonotype was recorded at least ten times. The chain carries TRBV20-1 and TRBJ2-2, with a weak D call TRBD1 (6 bases). CDR3 length equals 14 residues. CDR1 is DFQATT and CDR2 is SNEGSKA in the germline V gene (reference sequence). The V gene lost 0 bases and the J gene lost 3 bases, with 8 bases spanning the gap. CDR3 bases: TGCAGTGCTAGAGAGCGGACAGACACCGGGGAGCTGTTTTTT. Its protein is CSARERTDTGELFF.

This clonotype has at least ten counts. The rearrangement links TRBV20-1 to TRBJ1-6; a weak D match, TRBD1 (6 bases). The germline V and J ends were trimmed by 3 bases and 7 bases, with 16 bases remaining between them. Germline CDR1 DFQATT, CDR2 SNEGSKA (reference sequence). This CDR3 contains 15 residues. The CDR3 sequence: CSASAPRGDNSPLHF. DNA for the CDR3: TGCAGTGCTAGTGCACCCAGGGGTGACAATTCACCCCTCCACTTT.

Points on this clonotype: Compared with germline, one end of the junction differs, possibly owing to a read error. The chain combines TRBV10-1 with TRBJ1-1; D gene ambiguous. The germline V gene has CDR1 WNHNN and CDR2 SYGVQD (reference sequence). The CDR3 runs to 13 residues. CDR3 coding DNA: TGCGCCAGCAGCGTTGACGGTGCCACTGAAGCTTTATTT. Protein sequence: CASSVDGATEALF.

At least ten counts were recorded for this clonotype. This chain connects TRBV3-1 to TRBJ2-7, with a possible D match to TRBD2 (5 bases). V was trimmed by 3 bases and J by 1 base, leaving 16 bases between them. This CDR3 comprises 16 residues. Germline V gene data show CDR1 as LGHDT and CDR2 as YNNKEL (reference sequence). CDR3 sequence reads: CASSHHTGGLSYEQYF. The CDR3 DNA follows: TGTGCCAGCAGCCATCACACCGGAGGACTGTCCTACGAGCAGTACTTC.

This clonotype was recorded at least ten times. The rearrangement links TRBV12-3 or TRBV12-4 to TRBJ2-7; no clear D gene. The CDR3 covers 12 residues. V was shortened by 2 bases and J by 3 bases, with 5 bases between the two germline ends. The DNA for the CDR3 is TGTGCCAGCAGTTTAACGGACTACGAGCAGTACTTC. Translation: CASSLTDYEQYF.

The rearrangement joins TRBV5-1 to TRBJ1-1; D not certain. The CDR3 runs 13 residues. Germline V lookup: CDR1 SGHRS, CDR2 YFSETQ. V was shortened by 3 bases and J by 0 bases, with 6 bases between the two germline ends. The CDR3 protein is CASSSDVNTEAFF. DNA of the CDR3: TGCGCCAGCAGCTCGGACGTGAACACTGAAGCTTTCTTT.

This clonotype was counted ten times or more. The V and J genes are TRBV15 and TRBJ2-7; D perhaps matches TRBD2 (5 bases). V dropped 0 bases and J dropped 0 bases, with 6 bases sitting between them. The CDR3 runs 14 residues. Germline V gene lookup returns CDR1 LNHNV and CDR2 YYDKDF (reference sequence). This CDR3 is CATSRERVSYEQYF. CDR3 coding DNA: TGTGCCACCAGCAGAGAGAGGGTCTCCTACGAGCAGTACTTC.

This chain joins TRBV6-5 and TRBJ2-5; 11 bases line up with TRBD2. The germline gives CDR1 MNHEY, CDR2 SVGAGI. V lost 4 bases to trimming and J lost 2 bases; unmatched junction nucleotides: 12. The CDR3 runs 18 residues. The DNA for the CDR3 is TGTGCCAGCAGTTCACCCGGACTAGCGGGTTGGGTACAAGAGACCCAGTACTTC. It yields the protein CASSSPGLAGWVQETQYF.

This clonotype was observed at least ten times. The chain has TRBV9 and TRBJ2-7; 8 nucleotides match TRBD1. With V trimmed by 0 bases and J by 6 bases, 8 bases remained unmatched. The CDR3 extends over 15 amino acids. Germline V gene data show CDR1 as SGDLS and CDR2 as YYNGEE. CDR3: CASSVEDRGTSEQYF. The CDR3 DNA is TGTGCCAGCAGCGTAGAAGACAGGGGAACGTCCGAGCAGTACTTC.

This clonotype was counted at least ten times. CDR3 in DNA: TGTGCCAGTAGGGTACCGGACATGGGAAATCAGCCCCAGCATTTT. Protein sequence: CASRVPDMGNQPQHF. The chain employs TRBV19 and TRBJ1-5, with TRBD1 as a possible D gene (5 bases). This CDR3 is 15 amino acids long. Per the germline V gene, CDR1 is LNHDA and CDR2 is SQIVND (reference sequence). V dropped 6 bases and J dropped 4 bases, with 16 bases sitting between them.

This clonotype has at least ten counts. The V and J genes are TRBV7-9 and TRBJ1-2, with no clear D. V shed 3 bases and J shed 10 bases, with 15 bases lying between them. The germline V gene encodes CDR1 SEHNR and CDR2 FQNEAQ (reference sequence). The CDR3 covers 13 residues. The CDR3 reads CASSFSAEAFYTF. The CDR3 coding sequence is TGTGCCAGCAGCTTTTCAGCGGAAGCATTCTACACCTTC.

V gene TRBV6-1 combines with J gene TRBJ1-5; 11 nucleotides line up with TRBD1. V was clipped by 4 bases and J by 5 bases; unmatched bases: 7. Germline V gene data show CDR1 as MNHNS and CDR2 as SASEGT. The CDR3 totals 16 residues. The CDR3 DNA follows: TGTGCCAGCAGTGGAATACGGACAGGGGGCGATCAGCCCCAGCATTTT. Its protein is CASSGIRTGGDQPQHF.